These 25 T cell receptor beta chains share one sample of origin, sequenced in a study of T cells in Graves' hyperthyroidism and ophthalmopathy. RNA transcripts yielded amplified TCR beta CDR3 regions. When the TCR CDR3 underwent first-round RT-PCR, the HTBI primer set was used. MiXCR, run by TCRdb on the multiplex PCR reads, gives a single entry per CDR3 protein. The sample records 660,000 or so distinct CDR3 sequences, 45% being singletons. The material sequenced was peripheral blood or thyroid tissue (not recorded which). Every receptor here comes from an adult man with Graves' disease, either hyperthyroidism or ophthalmopathy (not recorded which).

This clonotype was found many times. The chain couples TRBV7-3 to TRBJ2-7; TRBD2 matches at 8 bases. The CDR3 totals 15 residues. From germline, CDR1 is SGHTA and CDR2 FQGTGA. V lost 1 base and J lost 3; bases outside the gene matches: 5. DNA for the CDR3: TGTGCCAGCAGCTTAAGCGGGGGGCACATCTACGAGCAGTACTTC. Amino acid sequence: CASSLSGGHIYEQYF.

This clonotype was seen a few times. The chain joins TRBV19 to TRBJ1-2, with D uncertain. This CDR3 spans 13 amino acids. V lost 1 base to trimming and J lost 6 bases, with 9 bases between them. CDR1 and CDR2 from the germline V gene are LNHDA and SQIVND (reference sequence). The CDR3, as DNA: TGTGCCAGTAGTATAGTGGGGTCAGATGGCTACACCTTC. Amino acid sequence: CASSIVGSDGYTF.

This clonotype was counted many times. The chain carries TRBV7-9 and TRBJ1-1, with D possibly being TRBD1 (5 bases). The CDR3 is 13 residues long. CDR1 is SEHNR, CDR2 FQNEAQ, per germline (reference sequence). The V end was cut by 0 bases, the J end by 9 bases, with 11 bases between. CDR3 region: CASSLASTDKAFF. The CDR3 bases are TGTGCCAGCAGCTTAGCATCGACGGACAAAGCTTTCTTT.

J is TRBJ1-6 and V is TRBV9, with a tentative D call TRBD1 (6 bases). V lost 7 bases to trimming and J lost 3 bases, with 11 bases between them. Germline lookup yields CDR1 SGDLS and CDR2 YYNGEE. The CDR3 runs 14 residues. The CDR3 is CASQHRDYNSPLHF. The CDR3 DNA follows: TGTGCCAGCCAACACAGGGACTATAATTCACCCCTCCACTTT.

The gene calls are TRBV20-1 and TRBJ2-5; D is unclear. Trimming removed 8 bases from V and 4 bases from J, with 11 bases in between. Germline CDR1 is DFQATT and CDR2 is SNEGSKA (reference sequence). The CDR3 loop spans 11 amino acids. CDR3 coding DNA: TGCAGTACCAGTTTGGTAGAGACCCAGTACTTC. As protein: CSTSLVETQYF.

The V gene is TRBV20-1, the J gene TRBJ1-6, with 8 bases that match TRBD1. Germline V gives CDR1 DFQATT, CDR2 SNEGSKA (reference sequence). Losses at the gene ends were 6 bases for V and 5 bases for J; bases not matched to a gene: 9. There are 15 residues in the CDR3. This CDR3 reads CSAISVDRDNSPLHF. The CDR3, as DNA: TGCAGTGCCATCAGTGTGGACAGGGATAATTCACCCCTCCACTTT.

V is TRBV19 and J is TRBJ1-1; D not resolved. This CDR3 has 14 amino acids. The germline CDR1 and CDR2 sequences are LNHDA and SQIVND (reference sequence). Trimming took off 3 bases at V and 5 bases at J, with 13 bases between the two ends. In DNA form, the CDR3 reads TGTGCCAGTAGTATTATCGGACGTCGGACTGAAGCTTTCTTT. Translating it yields CASSIIGRRTEAFF.

At least ten counts were recorded for this clonotype. This rearrangement joins TRBV7-8 to TRBJ1-5; unclear D gene. The length of the CDR3 is 15 residues. Per the germline V gene, CDR1 is SGHVS and CDR2 is FQNEAQ. Trimming shortened V by 8 bases and J by 2 bases, and 16 bases separated the two germline ends. CDR3 nucleotide sequence: TGTGCCAGCGACTTGGATTTTAGGGGCAATCAGCCCCAGCATTTT. This gives the protein CASDLDFRGNQPQHF. The full variable domain, its missing parts supplied by reference TRBV7-8 and TRBJ1-5, is GAGVSQSPRYKVAKRGQDVALRCDPISGHVSLFWYQQALGQGPEFLTYFQNEAQLDKSGLPSDRFFAERPEGSVSTLKIQRTQQEDSAVYLCASDLDFRGNQPQHFGDGTRLSIL.

J is TRBJ2-7 and V is TRBV29-1; 7 bases are shared with TRBD2. CDR3 length equals 13 residues. The germline V gene encodes CDR1 SQVTM and CDR2 ANQGSEA. V shed 6 bases, J shed 5 bases, and the junction held 10 bases outside the gene matches. The CDR3 loop reads CSVTGLVHDEQYF. In DNA form, the CDR3 reads TGCAGCGTGACCGGACTAGTTCACGACGAGCAGTACTTC.

Details on this clonotype: A junction end diverges from the germline sequence, so it may reflect a read error. The chain couples TRBV7-3 to TRBJ2-3; the match to TRBD1 covers 7 bases. CDR1 SGHTA and CDR2 FQGTGA come from the germline V gene. CDR3 length equals 17 residues. The CDR3 protein is CASSQDRDSHYTDTQYF. The DNA for the CDR3 is TGCGCCAGCAGCCAAGATCGGGACAGCCATTACACAGATACGCAGTATTTT. The full variable domain, its missing parts supplied by reference TRBV7-3 and TRBJ2-3, is GAGVSQTPSNKVTEKGKYVELRCDPISGHTALYWYRQSLGQGPEFLIYFQGTGAADDSGLPNDRFFAVRPEGSVSTLKIQRTERGDSAVYLCASSQDRDSHYTDTQYFGPGTRLTVL.

This clonotype has a handful of counts. Here the CDR3 reads CSVRDRGSNQPQHF. Written as DNA, the CDR3 is TGCAGCGTGAGGGACAGGGGAAGCAATCAGCCCCAGCATTTT. This rearrangement joins TRBV29-1 to TRBJ1-5; 10 nucleotides agree with TRBD1. CDR3 length: 14 amino acids. CDR1 is SQVTM, CDR2 ANQGSEA, per germline. The V gene end was trimmed by 6 bases and the J gene end by 1 base; junction bases not matched to a gene: 3.

This clonotype was picked up a small number of times. Germline and junction disagree at one end, which may indicate a read error. This rearrangement joins TRBV10-3 to TRBJ2-2, with D unresolved. This CDR3 is 14 amino acids long. The V gene's germline CDR1 is ENHRY and CDR2 SYGVKD. The CDR3 DNA reads as TGTGCCAGCAGTGATGGGATGGGTCCCGGGGAGCTGTTTTTT. It codes for CASSDGMGPGELFF.

This clonotype has just a few counts. The V gene is TRBV11-2, the J gene TRBJ2-7; a weak D match, TRBD2 (6 bases). This CDR3 is 15 amino acids long. V gave up 3 bases and J gave up 4 bases, with 16 bases separating them. Germline loops: CDR1 SGHAT, CDR2 FQNNGV. The CDR3 DNA is TGTGCCAGCAGCTTTAGCGGTGGTTTACAGTACGAGCAGTACTTC. Translating it yields CASSFSGGLQYEQYF. The whole variable domain, filled in from reference TRBV11-2 and TRBJ2-7, reads EAGVAQSPRYKIIEKRQSVAFWCNPISGHATLYWYQQILGQGPKLLIQFQNNGVVDDSQLPKDRFSAERLKGVDSTLKIQPAKLEDSAVYLCASSFSGGLQYEQYFGPGTRLTVT.

At least ten counts were recorded for this clonotype. The V call is TRBV7-9, the J call TRBJ2-7; D call uncertain. V was clipped by 1 base and J by 6 bases, with 7 bases between them. Germline lookup yields CDR1 SEHNR and CDR2 FQNEAQ (reference sequence). The length of the CDR3 is 12 residues. In DNA form, the CDR3 reads TGTGCCAGCAGCTTAGGGACGTCCGAGCAGTACTTC. Translated: CASSLGTSEQYF.

J is TRBJ1-5 and V is TRBV2; perhaps TRBD1 as D (5 bases). This CDR3 has 15 residues. V was shortened by 6 bases and J by 2 bases, with 14 bases between the two germline ends. The V gene's germline CDR1 is SNHLY and CDR2 FYNNEI. CDR3 sequence reads: CASSQDQQGNQPQHF. The CDR3 DNA reads TGTGCCAGCAGCCAAGATCAACAGGGCAATCAGCCCCAGCATTTT.

The rearrangement joins TRBV4-2 to TRBJ1-5; D remains unclear. Germline V gene lookup returns CDR1 LGHNA and CDR2 YNFKEQ. The CDR3 has 13 residues. V was trimmed by 0 bases and J by 7 bases, leaving 7 bases between them. The CDR3 loop reads CASSQDGMQPQHF. The CDR3 DNA follows: TGTGCCAGCAGCCAAGATGGGATGCAGCCCCAGCATTTT.

In its sample, this clonotype was seen many times. The rearrangement joins TRBV20-1 to TRBJ1-2; 7 nucleotides match TRBD1. The ends lost 0 bases at V and 4 bases at J; junction bases unmatched: 11. There are 16 residues in the CDR3. The germline CDR1 and CDR2 sequences are DFQATT and SNEGSKA (reference sequence). CDR3 in amino acids: CSARDVAGGAGYGYTF. The CDR3 DNA follows: TGCAGTGCTAGAGACGTGGCAGGGGGTGCGGGCTATGGCTACACCTTC.

The J gene is TRBJ2-2, the V gene TRBV29-1; D not resolved. The germline V gene has CDR1 SQVTM and CDR2 ANQGSEA. The V end was cut by 1 base, the J end by 2 bases, with 5 bases between. This CDR3 contains 13 residues. CDR3 in amino acids: CSVEADNTGELFF. The CDR3 coding sequence is TGCAGCGTTGAAGCGGATAACACCGGGGAGCTGTTTTTT.

This clonotype was seen ten or more times. V is TRBV13 and J is TRBJ2-7; D remains unclear. CDR1 PRHDT and CDR2 FYEKMQ come from the germline V gene (reference sequence). This CDR3 is 12 amino acids long. Trimming stripped 5 bases from V and 4 bases from J, with 9 bases between. The chain's CDR3 is CASSKDTYEQYF. Written as DNA, the CDR3 is TGTGCCAGCAGCAAAGACACATACGAGCAGTACTTC.

This chain joins TRBV12-3 or TRBV12-4 and TRBJ1-1; tentative D call: TRBD1 (6 bases). The CDR3 extends over 12 amino acids. V was pared by 3 bases and J by 8 bases, with 10 bases between. In DNA form, the CDR3 reads TGTGCCAGCAGTTTTTTGGACAGCGAAGCTTTCTTT. Residues: CASSFLDSEAFF.

This clonotype was found many times. The J gene is TRBJ1-2, the V gene TRBV29-1; the D is unclear. V gave up 3 bases and J gave up 6 bases, with 11 bases separating them. From germline, CDR1 is SQVTM and CDR2 ANQGSEA. CDR3 length: 12 residues. This CDR3 reads CSVDWSEDGYTF. CDR3 sequence (DNA): TGCAGCGTTGATTGGTCAGAAGATGGCTACACCTTC.

A few counts support this clonotype. The chain links TRBV29-1 to TRBJ1-1; the D gene is possibly TRBD1 (5 bases). The V gene lost 4 bases and the J gene lost 1 base, with 10 bases spanning the gap. This CDR3 contains 13 residues. Germline V CDR1 and CDR2: SQVTM, ANQGSEA. CDR3 sequence: CSVALGTNTEAFF. CDR3 nucleotide sequence: TGCAGCGTTGCCTTGGGGACGAACACTGAAGCTTTCTTT.

This clonotype was seen only a few times. The V and J genes are TRBV19 and TRBJ1-2, with D uncertain. Germline V lookup: CDR1 LNHDA, CDR2 SQIVND (reference sequence). This CDR3 contains 13 residues. Trimming left V 3 bases short and J 3 bases short, with 8 bases between. Written as DNA, the CDR3 is TGTGCCAGTAGTATTGCCGGGGACTATGGCTACACCTTC. It specifies CASSIAGDYGYTF.

Ten or more counts support this clonotype. The CDR3 DNA follows: TGTGCCAGTAGCGGTAGCGGGGACTCCTACGAGCAGTACTTC. This sequence encodes CASSGSGDSYEQYF. V usage is TRBV7-8 and J usage is TRBJ2-7, with 8 bases that match TRBD2. Unmatched junction bases numbered 7, after V lost 9 bases and J lost 0 bases. Per the germline V gene, CDR1 is SGHVS and CDR2 is FQNEAQ. CDR3 size: 14 residues.

This clonotype was counted ten times or more. The chain uses TRBV7-9 and TRBJ2-2, with 9 bases that match TRBD1. Germline V gives CDR1 SEHNR, CDR2 FQNEAQ (reference sequence). The CDR3 loop spans 13 amino acids. After removal of 5 bases from V and 5 bases from J, the junction contained 0 bases not matched to a gene. CDR3 nucleotide sequence: TGTGCCAGCAGCGGACAGGGGACCGGGGAGCTGTTTTTT. It specifies CASSGQGTGELFF.